The 31 T cell receptor beta chains below were found in one sample sequenced in a study of post-analysis software for immune sequencing data. cDNA libraries for TCR beta contained unique molecular identifiers. One entry per CDR3 protein results from TCRdb running MiXCR on the PCR reads. The sample holds 150,000 or so distinct CDR3 sequences; around 36% are singletons and the top ten take approximately 30%. Sample: blood, taken after autologous hematopoietic stem cell transplantation. Receptors originate from a girl aged 5-17 years with multiple sclerosis.

The chain is built from TRBV24-1 and TRBJ1-2, with unresolved D. The germline V gene has CDR1 KGHDR and CDR2 SFDVKD. The CDR3 length is 13 residues. The ends were cut back, 9 bases at V and 6 bases at J, with 16 bases in the middle. This CDR3 reads CATSAMGSDGYTF. The CDR3 DNA reads TGTGCCACCTCCGCGATGGGGAGCGATGGCTACACCTTC.

The chain uses TRBV20-1 and TRBJ2-4; TRBD2 aligns across 7 bases. The closer fit of TRBJ2-7 to the DNA end suggests the J call may be wrong. Germline loops: CDR1 DFQATT, CDR2 SNEGSKA (reference sequence). This CDR3 has 15 residues. As DNA, the CDR3 is TGCAGTGCTAGAGATCCTGAGCGGGAATCATCCGAGCAGTACTTC. It translates to CSARDPERESSEQYF.

Comment on this clonotype: Possible read error: a much larger clone is one base away. J is TRBJ2-1 and V is TRBV21-1. TRBV21-1 is a pseudogene segment. The CDR3 covers 16 residues. The CDR3 coding sequence is TGTGCCAGCAGCAAAAGACGGGTCAGCTCCTACAATGAGCAGGTCTTC. It codes for CASSKRRVSSYNEQVF.

CDR3 bases: TGTGCCAGCAGCTTAGTCGCTAGCGGGAGGCCCGGCGGCGCAGATACGCAGTATTTT. Translation: CASSLVASGRPGGADTQYF. The chain uses TRBV7-2 and TRBJ2-3, with 11 bases aligning to TRBD2. Germline assignment: CDR1 SGHTA and CDR2 FQGNSA. Trimming took 1 base from V and 4 from J; bases not matched to a gene: 13. This CDR3 region has 19 residues.

The gene calls are TRBV9 and TRBJ1-2, with D possibly matching TRBD1 (6 bases). The germline CDR1 and CDR2 sequences are SGDLS and YYNGEE. Trimming took 4 bases from V and 6 from J, leaving 19 bases between them. This CDR3 has 15 amino acids. The CDR3 sequence: CASSPLGGEGDGYTF. CDR3 nucleotides: TGTGCCAGCAGCCCCCTGGGGGGGGAGGGGGATGGCTACACCTTC.

V is TRBV12-5 and J is TRBJ2-1; 10 bases align to TRBD2. There are 17 residues in the CDR3. With V trimmed by 6 bases and J by 10 bases, 18 bases remained unmatched. CDR1 LGHNT and CDR2 FRNRAP come from the germline V gene. The CDR3 nucleotides read TGTGCTAGTGGCGGGGGACTAGCGTCCCGAGGGCCCTACGAGCAGTTCTTC. Encoded protein: CASGGGLASRGPYEQFF.

The table lists this clonotype with a few counts. The V and J genes are TRBV20-1 and TRBJ2-1, with TRBD2 matching over 13 bases. Germline CDR1 and CDR2: DFQATT and SNEGSKA (reference sequence). V shed 1 base, J shed 9 bases, and the junction held 6 bases outside the gene matches. CDR3 length: 15 amino acids. CDR3 sequence (DNA): TGCAGTGCTAGAGCCTGGACTAGCGGGGGTGGTGAGCAGTTCTTC. Encoded protein: CSARAWTSGGGEQFF.

The rearrangement joins TRBV6-5 to TRBJ2-1; 7 nucleotides line up with TRBD1. This CDR3 spans 16 amino acids. After removal of 0 bases from V and 5 bases from J, the junction contained 7 bases not matched to a gene. Germline-derived CDR1 and CDR2 are MNHEY and SVGAGI. CDR3 in amino acids: CASSYSAGDRDNEQFF. The CDR3 DNA follows: TGTGCCAGCAGTTACTCGGCCGGGGACAGAGACAATGAGCAGTTCTTC.

Turning to this clonotype: One junction end does not reproduce the germline sequence, and a read error may be involved. V gene TRBV20-1 combines with J gene TRBJ1-5; no firm D call. Germline V gives CDR1 DFQATT, CDR2 SNEGSKA (reference sequence). The CDR3 contains 15 residues. The CDR3: CSAGETGLGNQPQHF. CDR3 in DNA: TGCAGTGCTGGAGAGACGGGCCTGGGCAATCAGCCCCAGCATTTT.

This clonotype was counted at least ten times. This chain connects TRBV29-1 to TRBJ2-7, with 7 bases matching TRBD2. Germline-derived CDR1 and CDR2 are SQVTM and ANQGSEA. Losses at the gene ends were 7 bases for V and 2 bases for J; bases not matched to a gene: 8. The CDR3 sequence is 13 residues long. CDR3 residues: CSAEASGPYEQYF. CDR3 DNA: TGCAGCGCGGAAGCTAGCGGCCCCTACGAGCAGTACTTC.

This chain links TRBV27 with TRBJ2-7, with D hard to call. With the DNA end fitting TRBJ2-5 better, the J assignment may be wrong. The CDR3 covers 13 residues. Germline CDR1 is MNHEY and CDR2 is SMNVEV (reference sequence). CDR3 protein: CASSLVPLETQYF. Here the CDR3 DNA reads TGTGCCAGCAGTTTGGTCCCCCTCGAGACCCAGTACTTC.

This sequence joins TRBV29-1 and TRBJ2-5; D gene uncertain. CDR3 length: 12 residues. CDR1 and CDR2 from the germline V gene are SQVTM and ANQGSEA. The V and J ends lost 4 bases and 3 bases respectively, with 9 bases between them. Here the CDR3 reads CSVGGREETQYF. The CDR3 coding sequence is TGCAGCGTTGGAGGACGGGAAGAGACCCAGTACTTC.

This clonotype was seen repeatedly, ten times or more. J is TRBJ2-7 and V is TRBV20-1, with TRBD1 as a possible D gene (5 bases). The CDR3 loop spans 15 amino acids. CDR1 is DFQATT, CDR2 SNEGSKA, per germline (reference sequence). Trimming took 3 bases from V and 3 from J, leaving 18 bases between them. CDR3 sequence: CSASGLGGDSYEQYF. CDR3 bases: TGCAGTGCTAGTGGCCTTGGCGGAGACAGCTACGAGCAGTACTTC.

This clonotype was picked up many times. This chain links TRBV6-5 with TRBJ2-7; 10 nucleotides match TRBD1. CDR3 length: 15 residues. Trimming at V came to 4 bases and at J to 4 bases, leaving 7 bases not matched to a gene. Per the germline V gene, CDR1 is MNHEY and CDR2 is SVGAGI. The CDR3 sequence: CASSLAGQGRYEQYF. The CDR3 nucleotides read TGTGCCAGCAGTTTAGCGGGACAGGGGAGGTACGAGCAGTACTTC.

The chain links TRBV20-1 to TRBJ1-2, with D perhaps matching TRBD1 (6 bases). The CDR3 loop spans 15 amino acids. Trimming cost V 1 base and J 2 bases, with 14 bases left between them. CDR1 DFQATT and CDR2 SNEGSKA come from the germline V gene (reference sequence). This CDR3 reads CSARADSSRNYGYTF. The CDR3 nucleotides are TGCAGTGCTAGAGCGGACAGTAGTCGGAACTATGGCTACACCTTC.

V is TRBV9 and J is TRBJ2-5; D may be TRBD2 (7 bases). The CDR3 totals 18 residues. The ends were cut back, 5 bases at V and 0 bases at J, with 23 bases in the middle. From germline, CDR1 is SGDLS and CDR2 YYNGEE. CDR3: CASSFRSTGREYQETQYF. DNA of the CDR3: TGTGCCAGCAGTTTTCGATCTACAGGGAGGGAGTACCAAGAGACCCAGTACTTC.

The rearrangement uses TRBV20-1 and TRBJ1-5; no firm D call. Trimming took 3 bases from V and 1 from J, leaving 13 bases between them. Looked up from germline, CDR1 is DFQATT and CDR2 is SNEGSKA (reference sequence). CDR3 length equals 15 residues. CDR3 bases: TGCAGTGCTAGCCGGGCCCTCGGCAGCAATCAGCCCCAGCATTTT. Encoded protein: CSASRALGSNQPQHF.

The chain recombines TRBV7-3 with TRBJ2-2; weak D call: TRBD2 (6 bases). The germline V gene encodes CDR1 SGHTA and CDR2 FQGTGA. Trimming pared 11 bases from V and 5 bases from J, leaving 15 bases between. The CDR3 has 13 residues. The CDR3 reads CAGLLGNTGELFF. The CDR3 DNA reads TGTGCCGGACTACTAGGGAATACCGGGGAGCTGTTTTTT.

The chain has TRBV7-3 and TRBJ2-7, with no clear D. The last part of the DNA fits TRBJ2-5 better; the J call may be wrong. The CDR3 runs 13 residues. Germline V lookup: CDR1 SGHTA, CDR2 FQGTGA. Here the CDR3 reads CASSVGRGETQYF. The CDR3 region has the DNA TGTGCCAGCAGCGTCGGACGCGGAGAGACCCAGTACTTC.

V and J are TRBV6-2 or TRBV6-3 and TRBJ2-7; 8 bases are a match to TRBD1. The V gene end was trimmed by 5 bases and the J gene end by 5 bases; junction bases not matched to a gene: 11. The length of the CDR3 is 15 residues. The germline CDR1 and CDR2 sequences are MNHEY and SVGEGT. CDR3 DNA: TGTGCCAGCAGTACAACCGGGACAGGTTTCGACGAGCAGTACTTC. As protein: CASSTTGTGFDEQYF.

The table lists this clonotype with a few counts. V and J are TRBV7-6 and TRBJ2-3, with D possibly being TRBD2 (6 bases). Trimming took 6 bases from V and 0 from J, leaving 10 bases between them. This CDR3 region has 14 residues. Germline loops: CDR1 SGHVS, CDR2 FNYEAQ. The chain's CDR3 is CASRAGGSTDTQYF. CDR3 in DNA: TGTGCCAGCAGAGCCGGAGGGAGCACAGATACGCAGTATTTT.

This clonotype was seen many times. The chain recombines TRBV5-1 with TRBJ2-7; D remains unclear. The CDR3 is 13 residues long. V was cut by 5 bases and J by 0 bases, with 9 bases left in between. The germline V gene has CDR1 SGHRS and CDR2 YFSETQ. CDR3 DNA: TGCGCCAGCAGTTTCAGACCCTCCTACGAGCAGTACTTC. Protein product: CASSFRPSYEQYF.

This clonotype was counted ten times or more. This chain connects TRBV24-1 to TRBJ2-1, with TRBD2 matching 8 bases. The CDR3 runs 15 residues. Trimming took 4 bases from V and 3 from J; bases not matched to a gene: 4. CDR1 is KGHDR and CDR2 is SFDVKD in the germline V gene. CDR3 sequence (DNA): TGTGCCACCAGTGAACAAAGCGGGAGCTACAATGAGCAGTTCTTC. This sequence encodes CATSEQSGSYNEQFF.

The chain couples TRBV20-1 to TRBJ2-5, with 11 bases that match TRBD2. The germline V gene encodes CDR1 DFQATT and CDR2 SNEGSKA (reference sequence). V gave up 7 bases and J gave up 2 bases; unmatched junction bases: 12. This CDR3 contains 16 residues. In DNA form, the CDR3 reads TGCAGTGTCCCGATGACTAGCGGGACACTTCAAGAGACCCAGTACTTC. Encoded protein: CSVPMTSGTLQETQYF.

This clonotype came up once. This rearrangement joins TRBV5-1 to TRBJ2-7, with TRBD1 matching over 9 bases. The J call is in doubt because the DNA end fits TRBJ2-5 better. CDR1 SGHRS and CDR2 YFSETQ come from the germline V gene. The CDR3 loop spans 16 amino acids. Here the CDR3 reads CASSLEDRGGQETQYF. The CDR3 DNA sequence: TGCGCCAGCAGCCTAGAGGACAGGGGAGGGCAAGAGACCCAGTACTTC.

This clonotype was seen at least ten times. The CDR3 loop is CASSVGAMNTEAFF. The CDR3 DNA reads TGTGCCAGCAGCGTAGGGGCTATGAACACTGAAGCTTTCTTT. This chain links TRBV9 with TRBJ1-1; D is undetermined. From germline, CDR1 is SGDLS and CDR2 YYNGEE. Trimming removed 0 bases at V and 0 bases at J, with 6 bases between. The CDR3 has 14 residues.

V usage is TRBV28 and J usage is TRBJ1-6; D is ambiguous. This CDR3 comprises 14 residues. V gave up 2 bases and J gave up 4 bases, with 6 bases separating them. Per germline, CDR1 MDHEN and CDR2 SYDVKM. CDR3 DNA sequence: TGTGCCAGCAGTTTAATGTCTTATAATTCACCCCTCCACTTT. Translating gives CASSLMSYNSPLHF. Combining the CDR3 with reference TRBV28 and TRBJ1-6 gives the whole variable domain DVKVTQSSRYLVKRTGEKVFLECVQDMDHENMFWYRQDPGLGLRLIYFSYDVKMKEKGDIPEGYSVSREKKERFSLILESASTNQTSMYLCASSLMSYNSPLHFGNGTRLTVT.

The table lists this clonotype with many counts. The gene calls are TRBV7-6 and TRBJ2-3, with D maybe TRBD2 (5 bases). Trimming removed 2 bases from V and 4 bases from J, with 13 bases in between. The CDR3 is 15 amino acids. Germline V gene sequence: CDR1 SGHVS, CDR2 FNYEAQ. CDR3 nucleotide sequence: TGTGCCAGCAGCTTATACGGGGATGGGGCAGATACGCAGTATTTT. Translation: CASSLYGDGADTQYF.

V is TRBV27 and J is TRBJ1-5; D perhaps matches TRBD1 (5 bases). The CDR3 length is 14 residues. The V end was cut by 6 bases, the J end by 5 bases, with 14 bases between. Per the germline V gene, CDR1 is MNHEY and CDR2 is SMNVEV (reference sequence). CDR3: CASSLQGLHQPQHF. CDR3 bases: TGTGCCAGCAGCCTCCAGGGCCTCCATCAGCCCCAGCATTTT.

The sample holds a few counts of this clonotype. This rearrangement joins TRBV12-3 or TRBV12-4 to TRBJ2-1; possibly TRBD2 for D (6 bases). This CDR3 is 15 amino acids long. Trimming shortened V by 3 bases and J by 1 base, and 10 bases separated the two germline ends. The CDR3 protein is CASSLNGRSYNEQFF. CDR3 DNA sequence: TGTGCCAGCAGTTTGAACGGGAGATCCTACAATGAGCAGTTCTTC.

This clonotype turned up a few times. J is TRBJ1-2 and V is TRBV12-3 or TRBV12-4; D gene unclear. CDR3 length: 15 amino acids. V was cut by 1 base and J by 4 bases, with 13 bases left in between. CDR3 bases: TGTGCCAGCAGTTTAGGCCTCGCGGGCCGCTATGGCTACACCTTC. Translated, it gives CASSLGLAGRYGYTF.